Listed below are T cell receptor beta chains from one sample, sequenced in a study of blood T cells in healthy people across ages. Each CDR3 protein is one row after TCRdb ran MiXCR on the 5' RACE reads. Of about 720,000 distinct CDR3 sequences in the sample, about 24% were seen once. Sequenced material: blood. The receptors were sampled from an older man in good health. Each CDR3 is given with its conserved first and last residue. D genes are given only for firm matches. Clone size is given for some rows only: seen once, a few or many times, or a class if the clone is expanded.

TRBJ2-1,TRBD2,NA,TRBV20-1,TGCAGTGCTAAAGCGGGGTCGTATAGGGGTGAGCAGTTCTTC,CSAKAGSYRGEQFF
TRBJ2-6,NA,NA,TRBV4-2,TGTGCCAGCAGCCCCGCATCGCTATTGTGGGGGGACGACTCTGGGGCCAACGTCCTGACTTTC,CASSPASLLWGDDSGANVLTF
TRBJ2-3,TRBD1,few,TRBV5-1,TGCGCCAGCAGCGAGGACAGGGGCTTATCAGATACGCAGTATTTT,CASSEDRGLSDTQYF
TRBJ2-4,TRBD2,few,TRBV6-1,TGTGCCAGCAGACTAGCGGGAGGGCCCAAAAACATTCAGTACTTC,CASRLAGGPKNIQYF
TRBJ2-3,NA,few,TRBV29-1,TGCAGCGTAGAAACCCGGGACCGAGGCACAGATACGCAGTATTTT,CSVETRDRGTDTQYF
TRBJ2-3,NA,NA,TRBV4-3,TGCGCCAGCAGCCAAGGGGCGGGCAGGGGCAACTCTAGAACAGATACGCAGTATTTT,CASSQGAGRGNSRTDTQYF
TRBJ1-2,TRBD1,few,TRBV16,TGTGCCAGCAGCCACCTGGCCCTCGACAGGGTCAAGAACTATGGCTACACCTTC,CASSHLALDRVKNYGYTF
TRBJ2-2,NA,few,TRBV7-2,TGTGCCAGCAGCAGCACGAGTTTTGGGCCCGGGGAGCTGTTTTTT,CASSSTSFGPGELFF
TRBJ2-5,NA,few,TRBV4-1,TGCGCCAGCAGCCAAGACGCCCAGGTTGGGAGGAAGTACTTC,CASSQDAQVGRKYF
TRBJ2-1,TRBD1,few,TRBV28,TGTGCCAGCAGGGGGGACAGGGGGATTATAAATGAGCAGTTCTTC,CASRGDRGIINEQFF
TRBJ1-6,TRBD1,NA,TRBV5-4,TGTGCCAGCAGCTTGAGTTTCCGGGACAGTAATTCACCCCTCCACTTT,CASSLSFRDSNSPLHF
TRBJ2-3,TRBD2,few,TRBV12-3/TRBV12-4,TGTGCCAGCCTAAGGGGGACTAGCGCTGATACGCAGTATTTT,CASLRGTSADTQYF
TRBJ2-7,TRBD1,NA,TRBV5-1,TGCGCCAGCAGCTTGGGCGACAGGGGGGGCTACGAGCAGTACTTC,CASSLGDRGGYEQYF
TRBJ2-2,TRBD2,NA,TRBV2,TGTGCCAGCCCGGGACTAGCGAACACCGGGGAGCTGTTTTTT,CASPGLANTGELFF
TRBJ1-2,NA,NA,TRBV13,TGTGCCAGCAGCTTATCAGGGAAGGTCTATGGCTACACCTTC,CASSLSGKVYGYTF
TRBJ2-2,NA,few,TRBV5-1,TGCGCCAGCAGCCGGCACAGGACAGACACGAACACCGGGGAGCTGTTTTTT,CASSRHRTDTNTGELFF
TRBJ2-4,TRBD2,many,TRBV20-1,TGCAGTGCTAGGAGTCGTCAAGCGTCGGCGGGAGCTAAAAACATTCAGTACTTC,CSARSRQASAGAKNIQYF
TRBJ2-1,NA,few,TRBV7-2,TGTGCCAGCAGCTCGGAGGGTTGGAATGAGCAGTTCTTC,CASSSEGWNEQFF
TRBJ1-2,TRBD1,NA,TRBV12-3/TRBV12-4,TGTGCCAGCAGTTTTGGCCCGGGACAGGGGGCCGGTTGCACCTTC,CASSFGPGQGAGCTF
TRBJ2-5,TRBD2,NA,TRBV19,TGTGCCAGTAGCTTCGGGCGGGCTAGCGGGAGCCAAGAGACCCAGTACTTC,CASSFGRASGSQETQYF
TRBJ2-1,TRBD1,few,TRBV7-9,TGTGCCAGCAACGCGGCCCCTACAGGGGGATCGTGGAATGAGCAGTTCTTC,CASNAAPTGGSWNEQFF
TRBJ2-3,NA,NA,TRBV20-1,TGCAGTAGTGTCGGGGTAATGCCGGATACGCAGTATTTT,CSSVGVMPDTQYF
TRBJ2-7,TRBD2,few,TRBV10-3,TGTGCCATCAGTGAGTTAGGGAACAGGACTAGACTCAGGTCTCACGAGCAGTACTTC,CAISELGNRTRLRSHEQYF